This T cell receptor (beta chain) emerged from a study of cytomegalovirus exposure and HLA in healthy donors. The PCR employed 60 Vbeta primers together with 13 Jbeta primers. Data came from immunoSEQ multiplex PCR; TCRdb stores just in-frame clones and leaves some out. There are roughly 130,000 clones in the sample; approximately 83% occur only once, and around 1.2% lies in the top ten. A remark on this clone: Its antigen is currently unknown. This sample includes further DNA sequences coding for the same CDR3.

Germline V gene data show CDR1 as MNHNS and CDR2 as SASEGT. Trimming shortened V by 6 bases and J by 1 base, and 8 bases separated the two germline ends. The CDR3 is 13 residues long. The study, taken as a whole, reports: HLA alleles were associated with 15,000 to 20,000 TCR beta sequences in a later analysis at 0.05 false discovery rate. Certain sequence variants were highly shared and formed a cluster, and this cluster was likely a sequencing artifact. In a later analysis, donors in an Asian-associated ancestry cluster reportedly had fewer N-insertions in productive TCRs than the cohort mean.

Sequencing was carried out using PBMCs. This receptor was identified in a girl aged 2-15 years in good health and CMV-seronegative. This rearrangement joins TRBV6-1 to TRBJ2-3, with no clear D. CDR3 sequence: CASRVGGTDTQYF. DNA of the CDR3: TGTGCCAGCAGAGTAGGAGGCACAGATACGCAGTATTTT.